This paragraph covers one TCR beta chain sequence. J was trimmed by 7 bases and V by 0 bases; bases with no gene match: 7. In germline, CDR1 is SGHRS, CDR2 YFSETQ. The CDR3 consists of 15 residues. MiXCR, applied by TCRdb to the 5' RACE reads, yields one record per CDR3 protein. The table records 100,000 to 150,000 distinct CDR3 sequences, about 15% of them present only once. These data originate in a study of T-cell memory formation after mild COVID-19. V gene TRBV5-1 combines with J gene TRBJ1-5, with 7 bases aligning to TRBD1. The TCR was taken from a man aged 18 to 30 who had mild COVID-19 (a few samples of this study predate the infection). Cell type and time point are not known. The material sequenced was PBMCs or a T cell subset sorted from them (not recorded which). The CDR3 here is CASSLAGGNKQPQHF. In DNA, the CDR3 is TGCGCCAGCAGCTTGGCAGGGGGGAATAAGCAGCCCCAGCATTTT.